The 27 T cell receptor beta chains listed next were all sequenced from one sample in a study of blood T cells in healthy people across ages. Combining a sample-barcoded 5' primer with a J-beta primer mix, a second PCR ran for roughly 7 to 11 cycles. TCRdb fed the 5' RACE reads into MiXCR, producing one record per CDR3 protein. In the table there are over 950,000 distinct CDR3 sequences, about 51% of which are singletons. The sequenced material came from blood. The receptors were sampled from a woman between 55 and 75 years old in good health.

V is TRBV27 and J is TRBJ2-7; a weak D match, TRBD2 (6 bases). From germline, CDR1 is MNHEY and CDR2 SMNVEV (reference sequence). The CDR3 is 19 amino acids. The V end lost 3 bases, the J end lost 7 bases, and 31 bases lay between the germline ends. The DNA for the CDR3 is TGTGCCAGCAGTTTGCGCGGGACGTTCCCATCCACCTCCTACAATGAGCAGTACTTC. This sequence encodes CASSLRGTFPSTSYNEQYF.

In its sample, this clonotype was seen many times. CDR3 sequence: CSVAGEGTDTQYF. The CDR3 region has the DNA TGCAGCGTTGCAGGGGAGGGCACAGATACGCAGTATTTT. This chain links TRBV29-1 with TRBJ2-3, with D tentatively TRBD1 or TRBD2 (6 bases each). Germline lookup yields CDR1 SQVTM and CDR2 ANQGSEA. V lost 4 bases and J 1 base, leaving 9 bases between the germline ends. CDR3 length equals 13 residues.

This clonotype was seen a single time. The chain combines TRBV28 with TRBJ2-1; TRBD1 matches 9 bases. V was clipped by 6 bases and J by 6 bases; unmatched bases: 9. The CDR3 contains 15 residues. Germline assignment: CDR1 MDHEN and CDR2 SYDVKM. The CDR3 loop is CASSASGTGFNEQFF. The CDR3 DNA reads TGTGCCAGCAGCGCATCCGGGACAGGGTTCAATGAGCAGTTCTTC.

This rearrangement joins TRBV11-2 to TRBJ2-5; TRBD2 agrees at 7 bases. The J segment lost 5 bases and the V segment lost 5 bases, leaving 23 bases of the junction unmatched. From germline, CDR1 is SGHAT and CDR2 FQNNGV. The CDR3 runs to 19 residues. CDR3 protein: CASSPPYSWREMGQETQYF. The CDR3 region has the DNA TGTGCCAGCAGCCCCCCCTATTCCTGGCGGGAGATGGGGCAGGAGACCCAGTACTTC.

This clonotype occurred a few times. CDR3 coding DNA: TGCAGCGTTCAGGGGTTCAGGGTCGGCGAGCAGTTCTTC. It specifies CSVQGFRVGEQFF. J is TRBJ2-1 and V is TRBV29-1, with D tentatively TRBD1 (6 bases). Germline CDR1 is SQVTM and CDR2 is ANQGSEA. Trimming took off 5 bases at V and 10 bases at J, with 18 bases between the two ends. The CDR3 sequence is 13 residues long.

This clonotype was detected only a few times. The CDR3 DNA follows: TGTGCCAGCAGTTACGGGGGGACCTCCCATGGGACCCAGTACTTC. Its protein is CASSYGGTSHGTQYF. The chain couples TRBV6-2 or TRBV6-3 to TRBJ2-5, with D perhaps matching TRBD2 (6 bases). Between the trimmed V and J ends, which lost 2 bases and 7 bases, there was a span of 17 bases. Germline V gene data show CDR1 as MNHEY and CDR2 as SVGEGT. This CDR3 is built from 15 residues.

A few counts support this clonotype. The chain combines TRBV5-1 with TRBJ2-1, with TRBD1 matching over 8 bases. Trimming took 2 bases from V and 10 from J; bases not matched to a gene: 8. CDR1 is SGHRS, CDR2 YFSETQ, per germline. The CDR3 extends over 14 amino acids. This chain's CDR3 is CASSFLTGGEEQFF. CDR3 coding DNA: TGCGCCAGCAGCTTCTTAACAGGGGGAGAAGAGCAGTTCTTC.

The V call is TRBV2, the J call TRBJ1-6, with unresolved D. There are 13 residues in the CDR3. The V gene's germline CDR1 is SNHLY and CDR2 FYNNEI. V was clipped by 10 bases and J by 7 bases, with 14 bases between them. The CDR3 loop is CATREGRNSPLHF. In DNA form, the CDR3 reads TGTGCCACCAGAGAAGGCCGCAATTCACCCCTCCACTTT.

The gene calls are TRBV9 and TRBJ2-1; tentative D call: TRBD1 (6 bases). Judging by the DNA end, TRBJ2-7 fits better; the J call may be wrong. Germline assignment: CDR1 SGDLS and CDR2 YYNGEE. The CDR3 length is 17 residues. In DNA, the CDR3 is TGTGCCAGCAGCTCAGGGGTGGGGGTAGGGTCCTACAATGAGCAGTACTTC. It codes for CASSSGVGVGSYNEQYF.

The chain links TRBV6-1 to TRBJ2-4, with TRBD2 matching 12 bases. Unmatched junction bases numbered 7, after V lost 1 base and J lost 3 bases. CDR1 is MNHNS, CDR2 SASEGT, per germline. The CDR3 loop spans 18 amino acids. CDR3 in DNA: TGTGCCAGCAGTGAAGTAGGACTAGCGGGATCCCTCAAAAACATTCAGTACTTC. Its translation: CASSEVGLAGSLKNIQYF.

The J gene is TRBJ1-2, the V gene TRBV5-1, with no clear D. This CDR3 contains 17 residues. The germline V gene has CDR1 SGHRS and CDR2 YFSETQ. Trimming took 0 bases from V and 4 from J, leaving 19 bases between them. CDR3 in DNA: TGCGCCAGCAGCTTGGGGACCGGCCCGGAGGTAACCTATGGCTACACCTTC. Its protein product is CASSLGTGPEVTYGYTF.

This clonotype was seen more than once but under ten times. The V call is TRBV20-1, the J call TRBJ2-7, with 8 bases identical to TRBD2. J lost 2 bases, V lost 0 bases, and 6 bases had no gene match. Germline CDR1 is DFQATT and CDR2 is SNEGSKA (reference sequence). The CDR3 covers 15 residues. CDR3 amino acids: CSARDQRERPYEQYF. The CDR3 nucleotides read TGCAGTGCTAGAGATCAGCGGGAGCGTCCCTACGAGCAGTACTTC.

The chain combines TRBV29-1 with TRBJ2-3, with 8 bases lining up with TRBD2. The V gene end was trimmed by 7 bases and the J gene end by 5 bases; junction bases not matched to a gene: 8. The germline gives CDR1 SQVTM, CDR2 ANQGSEA. The CDR3 extends over 13 amino acids. CDR3 protein: CSGVGGRQDTQYF. The CDR3 DNA reads as TGCAGCGGAGTGGGCGGGAGGCAAGATACGCAGTATTTT.

The genes are TRBV12-3 or TRBV12-4 and TRBJ1-1; no clear D. V shed 5 bases and J shed 4 bases, with 11 bases lying between them. The CDR3 contains 13 residues. The CDR3 loop reads CASSASAGTEAFF. The CDR3 DNA reads TGTGCCAGCAGTGCGTCCGCTGGCACTGAAGCTTTCTTT.

The chain employs TRBV12-3 or TRBV12-4 and TRBJ2-5, with 13 bases fitting TRBD2. The CDR3 loop spans 17 amino acids. With 6 bases clipped from V and 11 bases from J, the junction kept 18 bases outside the gene matches. Here the CDR3 DNA reads TGTGCCAGCAGGACCGGGACTAGCGGGAAATCTTGGAATGAGCAGTACTTC. It translates to CASRTGTSGKSWNEQYF.

Worth noting for this clonotype: A read error may be the cause here, since a much bigger clone is one base away. The chain combines TRBV29-1 with TRBJ2-7, with a weak D call TRBD2 (5 bases). There are 11 residues in the CDR3. Germline CDR1 and CDR2: SQVTM and ANQGSEA. V dropped 6 bases and J dropped 5 bases, with 11 bases sitting between them. CDR3: CSVSDGDEQYF. The CDR3 bases are TGCAGCGTCTCCGACGGGGACGAGCAGTACTTC.

A few counts support this clonotype. V and J are TRBV12-3 or TRBV12-4 and TRBJ2-5; maybe TRBD1 (6 bases). This CDR3 has 18 amino acids. V was trimmed by 5 bases and J by 4 bases, leaving 26 bases between them. The CDR3 DNA reads as TGTGCCAGCAGTGAGCAGGGGCAGGGGTTTCCAGCACGAGAGACCCAGTACTTC. This translates into CASSEQGQGFPARETQYF.

This clonotype is a singleton in its sample. The V gene is TRBV6-5, the J gene TRBJ1-2; 7 bases fit TRBD1. Unmatched junction bases numbered 8, after V lost 8 bases and J lost 5 bases. The CDR3 is 13 residues long. Looked up from germline, CDR1 is MNHEY and CDR2 is SVGAGI. The CDR3 DNA sequence: TGTGCCAGCTGGAGGGACAGAGGATATGGCTACACCTTC. It translates to CASWRDRGYGYTF.

The CDR3 nucleotides are TGTGCCAGTAGTCCAGGCCTTAAGAAGGTAGGAGCTTTCTTT. It encodes CASSPGLKKVGAFF. The rearrangement links TRBV19 to TRBJ1-1, with D unclear. In germline, CDR1 is LNHDA, CDR2 SQIVND (reference sequence). CDR3 length: 14 residues. Trimming shortened V by 5 bases and J by 10 bases, and 20 bases separated the two germline ends.

This chain links TRBV7-2 with TRBJ2-5; tentative D call: TRBD1 (5 bases). There are 13 residues in the CDR3. The ends were cut back, 1 base at V and 11 bases at J, with 14 bases in the middle. Germline CDR1 and CDR2: SGHTA and FQGNSA. Here the CDR3 reads CASSLEQGLEQYF. The CDR3 DNA is TGTGCCAGCAGCTTAGAGCAGGGATTAGAGCAGTACTTC.

The V gene is TRBV14, the J gene TRBJ2-5; weak D call: TRBD1 (6 bases). The V gene lost 2 bases and the J gene lost 2 bases, with 12 bases spanning the gap. The CDR3 consists of 15 residues. Germline CDR1 is SGHDN and CDR2 is FVKESK. CDR3 sequence reads: CASSQTQDRQETQYF. The DNA of the CDR3 is TGTGCCAGCAGCCAAACCCAGGACAGACAAGAGACCCAGTACTTC.

The rearrangement links TRBV20-1 to TRBJ2-3; 9 bases agree with TRBD2. Looked up from germline, CDR1 is DFQATT and CDR2 is SNEGSKA (reference sequence). Losses at the gene ends were 3 bases for V and 5 bases for J; bases not matched to a gene: 9. The CDR3 is made up of 15 amino acids. The CDR3 sequence: CSASSPAGGVDTQYF. The DNA for the CDR3 is TGCAGTGCTAGTTCACCAGCGGGAGGCGTAGATACGCAGTATTTT.

V is TRBV3-1 and J is TRBJ1-2; D remains ambiguous. Germline V CDR1 and CDR2: LGHDT, YNNKEL (reference sequence). The CDR3 contains 13 residues. The ends were cut back, 3 bases at V and 7 bases at J, with 12 bases in the middle. This chain's CDR3 is CASSHGRAAGYTF. The CDR3 DNA follows: TGTGCCAGCAGCCACGGACGGGCGGCTGGCTACACCTTC.

V and J are TRBV3-1 and TRBJ2-2; D is unclear. Trimming removed 2 bases at V and 9 bases at J, with 16 bases between. The V gene's germline CDR1 is LGHDT and CDR2 YNNKEL (reference sequence). The length of the CDR3 is 15 residues. This chain's CDR3 is CASSQKRHPVWELFF. In DNA, the CDR3 is TGTGCCAGCAGCCAAAAAAGGCACCCCGTCTGGGAGCTGTTTTTT.

The rearrangement joins TRBV6-5 to TRBJ2-3; 9 nucleotides align to TRBD2. The CDR3 is made up of 17 amino acids. Germline CDR1 MNHEY, CDR2 SVGAGI. V was pared by 0 bases and J by 6 bases, with 10 bases of the junction left unmatched. This CDR3 reads CASSYSWREGPGDTQYF. CDR3 bases: TGTGCCAGCAGTTACTCGTGGCGGGAGGGCCCCGGTGATACGCAGTATTTT.

This sequence joins TRBV29-1 and TRBJ2-5, with TRBD2 matching 10 bases. The CDR3 runs to 13 residues. Germline assignment: CDR1 SQVTM and CDR2 ANQGSEA. Trimming at V came to 5 bases and at J to 5 bases, leaving 5 bases not matched to a gene. CDR3 residues: CSVFLAGEETQYF. CDR3 sequence (DNA): TGCAGCGTTTTCCTAGCGGGAGAGGAGACCCAGTACTTC.

The chain joins TRBV6-6 to TRBJ2-4, with D possibly being TRBD2 (5 bases). Per germline, CDR1 MNHNY and CDR2 SVGAGI (reference sequence). CDR3 length equals 17 residues. V was pared by 1 base and J by 1 base, with 14 bases between. In nucleotides, the CDR3 is TGTGCCAGCAGTTACTTACTAGAAATTAGGGCCAAAAACATTCAGTACTTC. Its protein is CASSYLLEIRAKNIQYF.